Listed here are 3 T cell receptor beta chains from one sample, sequenced in a study of blood T cell repertoires in COVID-19. Here immunoSEQ multiplex PCR was the method, and the copy in TCRdb shows in-frame clones only, minus some. This sample has about 70,000 clones, with roughly four fifths found just once. The sequenced sample was peripheral blood. All receptors come from a man aged 25-45 years with COVID-19, enrolled during active disease.

This clone was found once. The chain has TRBV5-4 and TRBJ1-6; D ambiguous. CDR1 is SGHNT, CDR2 YYREEE, per germline (reference sequence). Trimming removed 3 bases at V and 0 bases at J, with 13 bases between. The CDR3 covers 17 residues. The CDR3 spells CASSSQTLSSYNSPLHF. For the CDR3, the DNA is TGTGCCAGCAGCTCCCAAACGTTGAGCTCCTATAATTCACCCCTCCACTTT. The full variable domain, in which reference TRBV5-4 and TRBJ1-6 provide the parts outside the CDR3, is ETGVTQSPTHLIKTRGQQVTLRCSSQSGHNTVSWYQQALGQGPQFIFQYYREEENGRGNFPPRFSGLQFPNYSSELNVNALELDDSALYLCASSSQTLSSYNSPLHFGNGTRLTVT.

The chain employs TRBV15 and TRBJ2-5; 9 positions match TRBD2. V lost 5 bases to trimming and J lost 0 bases; unmatched junction nucleotides: 13. Germline V gene sequence: CDR1 LNHNV, CDR2 YYDKDF (reference sequence). The CDR3 has 18 residues. CDR3 DNA: TGTGCCACCAGCCCAAGCCGGACTAGCGACAAGTACCAAGAGACCCAGTACTTC. It codes for CATSPSRTSDKYQETQYF.

This chain joins TRBV3-1 (or the pseudogene TRBV3-2) and TRBJ2-7, with 8 bases fitting TRBD1. The CDR3 covers 16 residues. V was pared by 4 bases and J by 3 bases, with 11 bases of the junction left unmatched. Germline values: CDR1 LGHDT, CDR2 YNNKEL (reference sequence). The CDR3 bases are TGTGCCAGCAGCCTCGGTTTTGGACAGGGAGGCTACGAGCAGTACTTC. This encodes CASSLGFGQGGYEQYF.